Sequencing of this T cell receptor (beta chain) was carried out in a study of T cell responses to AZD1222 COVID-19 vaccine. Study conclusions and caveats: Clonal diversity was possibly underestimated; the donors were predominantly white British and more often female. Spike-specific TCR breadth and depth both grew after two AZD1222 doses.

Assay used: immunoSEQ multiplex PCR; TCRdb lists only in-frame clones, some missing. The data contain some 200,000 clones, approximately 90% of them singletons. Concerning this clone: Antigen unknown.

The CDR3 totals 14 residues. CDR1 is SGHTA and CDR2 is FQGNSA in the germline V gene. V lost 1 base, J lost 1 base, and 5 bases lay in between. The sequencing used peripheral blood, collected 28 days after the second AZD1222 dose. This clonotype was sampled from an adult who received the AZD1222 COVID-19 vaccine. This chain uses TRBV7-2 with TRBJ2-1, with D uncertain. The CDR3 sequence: CASSLEGSYNEQFF. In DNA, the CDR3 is TGTGCCAGCAGCTTAGAAGGGTCCTACAATGAGCAGTTCTTC.